Detailed here is one TCR beta chain. This clonotype was observed once. Its antigen remains undetermined. It may be a read error: a sequence one base away is much more abundant. As encoded in the germline V gene, CDR1 is MNHEY while CDR2 is SVGAGI. Spanning cysteine to phenylalanine, the CDR3 consists of 14 amino acids. Kept here is only the CDR3 DNA, which spans 42 bases and is read in frame from base 1. These data are taken from a study of tumor-infiltrating lymphocytes in primary liver carcinoma (dated 2017 in TCRdb). With regard to the full study: Between late 2015 and March 2016, about five patients in China with histopathologically diagnosed primary liver carcinoma had their tumors surgically resected. Hepatocellular carcinoma (four) or combined HCC and intrahepatic cholangiocarcinoma (one) was present in the five patients, who were three men and two women aged 30 to 69 years. Samples yielded roughly 3.5 to 8 million productive TCRbeta reads; read depth did not differ significantly between tissue types. A total of roughly 35 specimens from 5 patients went through TCRbeta repertoire sequencing, namely 25 tumor regions, 5 adjacent noncancerous liver tissues and 5 peripheral blood samples. The tumors of the five patients were staged as T1-T3 N0M0, with maximum diameters ranging from about 4.2 to 10 cm. High reproducibility was observed for the technical replicate repertoires, with mean shared-clone rates approximately 0.9 and correlation coefficients above 0.95. TCRbeta repertoire sequencing, expression microarrays and whole-exome sequencing were combined in the study across five regions of each liver tumor, with adjacent normal tissue and blood also included. Overall study results and their limits: With just a handful of patients in the study, the authors point out that the findings should be validated in a larger study. Only the TCR beta chain was sequenced, so true repertoire diversity is likely underestimated because unpaired alpha chains were not captured. Repertoire overlap was found to be higher between tumor regions (mean approximately 35%) than between tumor-adjacent (roughly 17%) or tumor-blood (about 14%) pairs, consistent with antigen-driven expansion. Compared with blood, tumors had a significantly larger share of the repertoire taken up by the top 250 clones (p = 0.039). Because the samples were bulk and unsorted, CD4+ and CD8+ T cell repertoires could not be compared.

TCRbeta-specific cDNA was reverse-transcribed from around 0.45 ug total RNA using a constant-region primer and ProtoScript II reverse transcriptase. TCRbeta libraries were built with three nested multiplex PCR rounds, a slightly modified ARM-PCR procedure. Each of the first two PCR rounds ran for approximately 10 cycles using multiplex TRBV1-TRBV30 forward primers together with a Cbeta reverse primer. Sample barcodes and Illumina adapters were attached in a final 25-cycle PCR using Deep VentR polymerase. Before sequencing, amplicons of 200-500 bp were purified from gel using a QIAquick gel extraction kit. An Illumina HiSeq 2500 was used to sequence the TCRbeta amplicons, generating 250-bp paired-end reads. The authors' analysis ran thus. To recover full CDR3 sequences, reads were quality-trimmed using Trimmomatic v0.33 and paired reads were then merged using FLASH v1.2.11. V, D and J germline segments were assigned to the rearranged TCRbeta sequences by MiGEC v1.2.1b. Clonotype statistics and Shannon-Wiener diversity indices were computed with VDJtools v1.0.0. Except for diversity analysis, only each sample's 250 most abundant clonotypes were used in subsequent analyses to reduce sampling bias. Clones were called with MiXCR by TCRdb after fastp trimmed the public reads at Q25, and only in-frame beta chains were retained. Rows are combined by CDR3 protein, so each entry shows the most common genes and DNA. The authors' filters were not applied to this entry. The sample contains 330,000 or so distinct CDR3 sequences, about two thirds of them found a single time. Of the sample, about 6.5% falls within the top ten clones.

TRIzol reagent was used to extract blood RNA from unsorted whole blood, while the DNeasy Blood & Tissue kit provided the germline DNA. At the time of sampling, the patients were treatment-naive and had chronic HBV infection. Before surgery, approximately 4 milliliters of peripheral blood were drawn into K2EDTA tubes. The sequenced material came from peripheral blood. This clonotype was obtained from a middle-aged man with primary liver carcinoma and hepatitis B virus infection. The sequence is built from TRBV6-5 and TRBJ2-2, with TRBD2 perhaps the D gene, on 5 matching bases. The CDR3 in this case is CASRETGNAGELFF. The bases are TGTGCCAGCAGAGAGACGGGGAACGCCGGGGAGCTGTTTTTT.